The 19 T cell receptor beta chains below were found in one sample sequenced in a study of blood T cells in healthy people across ages. Primed by a sample-barcoded 5' primer and a J-beta primer mix, a second PCR proceeded for about 6 to 11 cycles. TCRdb reprocessed the 5' RACE reads with MiXCR, giving one entry per CDR3 protein. The sample yields about 650,000 distinct CDR3 sequences, around 50% seen once. The sequencing sample was made of blood. These TCRs come from an elderly woman in good health.

This clonotype was seen at least ten times. J is TRBJ2-3 and V is TRBV4-1; possible D gene TRBD1, 5 bases. This CDR3 comprises 16 residues. The V end lost 0 bases, the J end lost 3 bases, and 13 bases lay between the germline ends. CDR1 and CDR2 (germline): MGHRA, YSYEKL. The CDR3 loop reads CASSQDDGQGTDTQYF. The CDR3 nucleotides read TGCGCCAGCAGCCAAGATGACGGGCAGGGAACAGATACGCAGTATTTT.

Turning to this clonotype: A read error may explain this, as a much larger clone is one base away. This chain joins TRBV28 and TRBJ2-1, with 7 bases identical to TRBD2. The J segment lost 15 bases and the V segment lost 5 bases, leaving 10 bases of the junction unmatched. CDR3 length: 12 amino acids. From germline, CDR1 is MDHEN and CDR2 SYDVKM. CDR3 nucleotide sequence: TGTGCCAGCAGTACCCCAGCGGGATCCCGGTTCTTC. Its protein is CASSTPAGSRFF.

Of note for this clonotype: This may be a read error: a much more frequent sequence differs by one nucleotide. V gene TRBV6-5 combines with J gene TRBJ1-5, with D possibly matching TRBD1 (6 bases). Trimming took 6 bases from V and 0 from J, leaving 12 bases between them. This CDR3 region has 15 residues. Looked up from germline, CDR1 is MNHEY and CDR2 is SVGAGI. CDR3 protein: CASSFDRYSNQPQHF. CDR3 bases: TGTGCCAGCAGCTTCGACAGGTATAGCAATCAGCCCCAGCATTTT.

V is TRBV12-3 or TRBV12-4 and J is TRBJ2-1; maybe TRBD1 (6 bases). The V end lost 2 bases, the J end lost 4 bases, and 24 bases lay between the germline ends. The CDR3 covers 19 residues. The CDR3 sequence is CASSLHSRGLQRTYNEQFF. CDR3 DNA: TGTGCCAGCAGTTTACACTCCAGGGGCCTCCAAAGAACTTACAATGAGCAGTTCTTC.

The chain links TRBV4-2 to TRBJ2-1; 10 nucleotides align to TRBD1. The ends lost 6 bases at V and 8 bases at J; junction bases unmatched: 7. The CDR3 consists of 14 residues. Per germline, CDR1 LGHNA and CDR2 YNFKEQ. The CDR3 region is CASSRQGARDEQFF. The CDR3 DNA is TGTGCCAGCAGTCGACAGGGGGCTAGGGATGAGCAGTTCTTC.

This clonotype was observed once. The chain combines TRBV9 with TRBJ2-3, with D possibly TRBD2 on 5 matching bases. Germline V gene sequence: CDR1 SGDLS, CDR2 YYNGEE. The CDR3 spans 15 residues. V lost 1 base and J lost 0, with 9 bases in between. The CDR3 sequence: CASSVSGDSTDTQYF. CDR3 coding DNA: TGTGCCAGCAGCGTAAGCGGAGATAGCACAGATACGCAGTATTTT. Looking up the rest from reference TRBV9 and TRBJ2-3 gives the full variable domain: DSGVTQTPKHLITATGQRVTLRCSPRSGDLSVYWYQQSLDQGLQFLIQYYNGEERAKGNILERFSAQQFPDLHSELNLSSLELGDSALYFCASSVSGDSTDTQYFGPGTRLTVL.

V gene TRBV5-1 combines with J gene TRBJ2-5; the match to TRBD1 covers 9 bases. Gene TRBJ2-7 matches the end of the DNA better, so the J call may be wrong. The CDR3 covers 14 residues. Germline V gene lookup returns CDR1 SGHRS and CDR2 YFSETQ. The CDR3 bases are TGCGCCAGCACTCCGGGACAGGGTATCTACGAGCAGTACTTC. This translates into CASTPGQGIYEQYF.

The chain uses TRBV7-3 and TRBJ2-1; 14 nucleotides agree with TRBD2. The tail of the sequence fits TRBJ2-7 better, so the J call may be wrong. The CDR3 is 20 residues long. CDR1 is SGHTA, CDR2 FQGTGA, per germline. CDR3 in DNA: TGTGCCAGCAGCTCACATAGGGGACTAGCGGGAGCTGGATCCTACAATGAGCAGTACTTC. It specifies CASSSHRGLAGAGSYNEQYF.

The CDR3, as DNA: TGTGCCATCAGTGAGTCGGGACAGGGGGTGGATACGCAGTATTTT. This sequence encodes CAISESGQGVDTQYF. The rearrangement uses TRBV10-3 and TRBJ2-3; 11 nucleotides line up with TRBD1. Germline trimming cut 0 bases from V and 6 bases from J; bases unmatched to any gene: 2. There are 15 residues in the CDR3. CDR1 is ENHRY and CDR2 is SYGVKD in the germline V gene.

The chain employs TRBV28 and TRBJ2-7, with D unclear. The germline V gene encodes CDR1 MDHEN and CDR2 SYDVKM. V gave up 2 bases and J gave up 2 bases, with 10 bases separating them. The length of the CDR3 is 14 residues. The CDR3 region is CASSLATSAYEQYF. The DNA for the CDR3 is TGTGCCAGCAGTTTAGCCACGTCTGCCTACGAGCAGTACTTC. The full variable domain, in which reference TRBV28 and TRBJ2-7 provide the parts outside the CDR3, is DVKVTQSSRYLVKRTGEKVFLECVQDMDHENMFWYRQDPGLGLRLIYFSYDVKMKEKGDIPEGYSVSREKKERFSLILESASTNQTSMYLCASSLATSAYEQYFGPGTRLTVT.

The chain employs TRBV7-8 and TRBJ1-2, with TRBD1 identical over 12 bases. The CDR3 is 17 residues long. The junction had 10 bases not matched to a gene; V was cut back by 0 bases and J by 8 bases. CDR1 and CDR2 from the germline V gene are SGHVS and FQNEAQ. CDR3 in DNA: TGTGCCAGCAGCTTAGCAGCCGGGACAGGGGGCGCGGTGGGCTACACCTTC. This gives the protein CASSLAAGTGGAVGYTF.

This chain links TRBV7-2 with TRBJ1-4, with D tentatively TRBD1 (5 bases). This CDR3 is 14 amino acids long. Trimming took off 0 bases at V and 10 bases at J, with 12 bases between the two ends. CDR1 is SGHTA and CDR2 is FQGNSA in the germline V gene. CDR3 amino acids: CASSLALRVGKLFF. The CDR3 region has the DNA TGTGCCAGCAGCTTAGCGCTCAGGGTCGGAAAACTGTTTTTT.

This clonotype was observed a few times. The genes are TRBV18 and TRBJ2-3; the D is unclear. The CDR3 is 15 amino acids. V gave up 3 bases and J gave up 0 bases, with 10 bases separating them. The germline V gene has CDR1 KGHSH and CDR2 LQKENI. CDR3 region: CASSPSRASTDTQYF. CDR3 nucleotides: TGTGCCAGCTCACCTAGTCGGGCCAGCACAGATACGCAGTATTTT.

The genes are TRBV7-2 and TRBJ1-5; D unresolved. The germline gives CDR1 SGHTA, CDR2 FQGNSA. Trimming removed 2 bases at V and 7 bases at J, with 12 bases between. CDR3 length equals 14 residues. The CDR3, as DNA: TGTGCCAGCAGCTTAAGAGGGCTAGCGCAGCCCCAGCATTTT. It translates to CASSLRGLAQPQHF.

Only a few counts were recorded for this clonotype. The chain combines TRBV20-1 with TRBJ2-7; TRBD2 aligns across 10 bases. V gave up 5 bases and J gave up 2 bases; unmatched junction bases: 3. Germline CDR1 reads DFQATT; CDR2 reads SNEGSKA (reference sequence). The CDR3 contains 13 residues. CDR3 coding DNA: TGCAGTGCTCGGACTAGCGGTGCCTACGAGCAGTACTTC. It specifies CSARTSGAYEQYF.

The rearrangement joins TRBV4-1 to TRBJ1-2; 9 nucleotides match TRBD1. Germline V gene lookup returns CDR1 MGHRA and CDR2 YSYEKL. Germline trimming cut 4 bases from V and 7 bases from J; bases unmatched to any gene: 4. The CDR3 totals 13 residues. The CDR3 coding sequence is TGCGCCAGCAGCCGGGGACAGGGTAGTGGCTACACCTTC. Protein product: CASSRGQGSGYTF.

The V gene is TRBV13, the J gene TRBJ2-7; 9 nucleotides match TRBD1. Germline-derived CDR1 and CDR2 are PRHDT and FYEKMQ (reference sequence). Germline trimming cut 5 bases from V and 4 bases from J; bases unmatched to any gene: 6. The CDR3 extends over 14 amino acids. CDR3 bases: TGTGCCAGCAGCATCCGGACAGGGGTGTACGAGCAGTACTTC. This encodes CASSIRTGVYEQYF.

The chain is built from TRBV28 and TRBJ1-2, with 7 bases aligning to TRBD1. V lost 8 bases to trimming and J lost 4 bases; unmatched junction nucleotides: 10. The CDR3 is 14 amino acids. CDR1 MDHEN and CDR2 SYDVKM come from the germline V gene. CDR3 sequence: CASFTGQDFYGYTF. The CDR3 DNA sequence: TGTGCCAGCTTTACTGGACAGGATTTCTATGGCTACACCTTC.

The chain combines TRBV12-3 or TRBV12-4 with TRBJ2-1; 7 bases are a match to TRBD2. The CDR3 has 11 amino acids. J gave up 8 bases and V 6 bases, and 1 base lay outside the gene matches. The CDR3 bases are TGTGCCAGCAGCGGACTAGATGAGCAGTTCTTC. Translation gives CASSGLDEQFF.